This TCR beta chain originates from a study of blood T cell repertoires in COVID-19. Germline assignment: CDR1 MDHEN and CDR2 SYDVKM. V gave up 0 bases and J gave up 0 bases, with 9 bases separating them. The CDR3 is made up of 16 amino acids. Original handling: Reference gene primer amplification yielded estimated nucleated cell counts. TCRdb keeps only in-frame clones here, not all; method: immunoSEQ multiplex PCR. That table furnishes V, J and clone size, whereas the DNA furnished D and trimming. This repertoire shows 250,000 to 350,000 clones, under 90% found once; its top ten account for approximately 0.85%.

Material for sequencing was peripheral blood. This receptor was taken from a woman in her thirties or forties who had recovered from COVID-19. This chain connects TRBV28 to TRBJ1-3, with a possible D match to TRBD1 (5 bases). CDR3 in amino acids: CASSLWGGSSGNTIYF. CDR3 coding DNA: TGTGCCAGCAGTTTATGGGGGGGGAGCTCTGGAAACACCATATATTTT.